The present TCR beta chain was sequenced within a study of CD8 T cells in ankylosing spondylitis. Study results and limitations: Clones linked to disease, bearing a CD8+ phenotype, were relatively rare in peripheral blood. Among TCR beta sequences, a motif of about 8 highly homologous variants appeared characteristic of ankylosing spondylitis blood. Some of these motif variants have turned up before, in reports on reactive arthritis synovial fluid and blood.

As for this clonotype: The antigen is not known.

In TCRdb, the 5' RACE reads were re-called with MiXCR into one record per CDR3 protein. The repertoire holds about 150,000 distinct CDR3 sequences, with around two fifths as singletons. The trim removed 4 bases at V and 3 bases at J, leaving 9 bases unmatched. Germline V CDR1 and CDR2: GTSNPN, SVGIG (reference sequence). The CDR3 runs 14 residues. The specimen sequenced was synovial fluid, either unsorted or a sorted T cell fraction (not recorded which). The TCR sequence derives from a male donor with ankylosing spondylitis. The chain links TRBV30 to TRBJ2-7; 7 bases are shared with TRBD1. The CDR3 nucleotides read TGTGCCTGGACCTCCCCGCAGGGGGTCTACGAGCAGTACTTC. Amino acid sequence: CAWTSPQGVYEQYF.